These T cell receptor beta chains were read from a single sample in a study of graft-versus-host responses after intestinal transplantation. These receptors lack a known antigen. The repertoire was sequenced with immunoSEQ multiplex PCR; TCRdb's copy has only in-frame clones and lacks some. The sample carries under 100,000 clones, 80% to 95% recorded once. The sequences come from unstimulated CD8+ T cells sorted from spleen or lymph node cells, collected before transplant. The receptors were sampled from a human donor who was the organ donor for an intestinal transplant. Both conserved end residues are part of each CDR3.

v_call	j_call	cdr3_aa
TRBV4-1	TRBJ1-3	CASSQPTGVGNTIYF
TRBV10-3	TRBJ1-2	CAIREGHSIYGYTF
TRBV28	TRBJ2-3	CASKRGGADTQYF
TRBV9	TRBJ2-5	CASSPLSGGAGETQYF
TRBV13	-	CASSLHGIYEQYF
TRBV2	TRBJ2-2	CASSERLAGELNTGELFF
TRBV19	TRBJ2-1	CASSLSGSLYNEQFF
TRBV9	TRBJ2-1	CASSANFYNEQFF
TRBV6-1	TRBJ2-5	CASSEYGLAGVETQYF
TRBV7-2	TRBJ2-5	CASSLAGGPFATQYF
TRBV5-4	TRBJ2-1	CASSPNAWEQFF
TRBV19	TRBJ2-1	CATLLAGGVGEQFF
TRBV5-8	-	CASSLGRGMNEQYF
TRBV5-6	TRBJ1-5	CASSLSWGGNSNQPQHF
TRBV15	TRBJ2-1	CATSRPPQGGYNEQFF
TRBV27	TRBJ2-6	CASSFNSGANVLTF
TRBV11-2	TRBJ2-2	CASSPRLAGGWSVRELFF
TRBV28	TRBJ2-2	CASSFFSGELFF
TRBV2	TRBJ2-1	CASSEYQGNEQFF
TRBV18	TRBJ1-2	CASSPGLVYGYTF
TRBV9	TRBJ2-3	CASSVAGVTDTQYF
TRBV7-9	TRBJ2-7	CASSSSSYEQYF
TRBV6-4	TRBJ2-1	CASSILAGGNNEQFF
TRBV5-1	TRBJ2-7	CASSSVRYEQYF
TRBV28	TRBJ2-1	CASSSHVSSYNEQFF
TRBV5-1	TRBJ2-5	CASSLAGLAPETQYF
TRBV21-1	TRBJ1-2	CASSLPTGNYGYTF
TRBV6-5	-	CASASQGPTYEQYF
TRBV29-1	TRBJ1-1	CSVTAMNTEAFF
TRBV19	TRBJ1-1	CASSPSGTAYYTEAFF